This TCR beta chain originates from a study of T-cell reconstitution after alpha-beta-depleted transplantation in children. General study findings and limits: Where some patients showed high TCRbeta diversity at day 60, it came from recipient T cells and thymic progenitors that had survived. It was reported that alpha-beta T cells came from several hundred expanded graft clones (about two months after transplant).

Preparation of the TCRbeta library was carried out with unique molecular identifiers. Each CDR3 protein gets one entry after TCRdb re-called the PCR reads with MiXCR. The table has about 120,000 distinct CDR3 sequences, under 25% seen once. A note on this clonotype: Its antigen is not identified.

The CDR3 is 16 amino acids. Deletions cut 0 bases from V and 5 bases from J, with 17 bases between. Germline CDR1 is LGHNA and CDR2 is YSLEER. The chain uses TRBV4-3 and TRBJ2-7; D might be TRBD1 (6 bases). Sample: PBMCs, mostly from graft donor cells, taken 180 days after TCRalphabeta/CD19-depleted stem cell transplant. The origin of this receptor is a male patient aged 2 to 10 who had a stem cell transplant for chronic granulomatous disease, so the T cells may come from the graft donor. The CDR3 DNA follows: TGCGCCAGCAGCCAAGATGGCAGGGGTTTGGTTGACGAGCAGTACTTC. It translates to CASSQDGRGLVDEQYF.